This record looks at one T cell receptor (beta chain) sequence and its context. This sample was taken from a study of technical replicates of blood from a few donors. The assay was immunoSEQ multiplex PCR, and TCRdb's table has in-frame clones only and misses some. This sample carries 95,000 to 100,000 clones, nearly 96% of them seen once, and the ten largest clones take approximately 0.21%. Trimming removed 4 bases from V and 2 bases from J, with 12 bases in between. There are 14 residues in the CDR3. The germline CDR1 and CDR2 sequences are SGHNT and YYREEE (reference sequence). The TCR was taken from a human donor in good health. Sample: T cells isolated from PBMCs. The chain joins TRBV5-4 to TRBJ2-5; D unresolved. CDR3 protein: CASSRDLPQETQYF. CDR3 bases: TGTGCCAGCAGCCGCGATCTACCTCAAGAGACCCAGTACTTC. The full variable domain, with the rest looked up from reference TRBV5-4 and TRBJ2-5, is ETGVTQSPTHLIKTRGQQVTLRCSSQSGHNTVSWYQQALGQGPQFIFQYYREEENGRGNFPPRFSGLQFPNYSSELNVNALELDDSALYLCASSRDLPQETQYFGPGTRLLVL.